The rows below give T cell receptor beta chains drawn from one sample of a study of PD-1 blockade in mismatch repair-deficient tumors. Clones were read by immunoSEQ multiplex PCR, and TCRdb kept only the in-frame ones, dropping some. Here the sample spans fewer than 45,000 clones, around 83% being singletons. The sample in question was peripheral blood, obtained approximately 1.5 years after starting pembrolizumab. The receptor source for this set is an adult with mismatch repair-deficient cancer. CDR3s include the opening cysteine and the closing phenylalanine or tryptophan. The D gene is left open where the match is weak. The size field is filled for only some rows; it gives once, few, many or a size class.

CDR3 length: 12
clone size: -
D gene: -
V gene: TRBV29-1
J gene: TRBJ2-1
CDR3 protein: CSVPLAFNEQFF
CDR3 DNA: TGCAGCGTTCCCCTAGCGTTCAATGAGCAGTTCTTC

CDR3 length: 16
clone size: -
D gene: -
V gene: TRBV13
J gene: TRBJ2-1
CDR3 protein: CASSPPGGTRVNEQFF
CDR3 DNA: TGTGCCAGCAGCCCCCCTGGGGGGACGAGGGTAAATGAGCAGTTCTTC

CDR3 length: 14
clone size: -
D gene: TRBD1
V gene: TRBV5-1
J gene: TRBJ1-2
CDR3 protein: CASSYRQGAAGYTF
CDR3 DNA: TGCGCCAGCAGCTATCGGCAGGGGGCTGCTGGCTACACCTTC

CDR3 length: 19
clone size: -
D gene: TRBD1
V gene: TRBV15
J gene: TRBJ2-3
CDR3 protein: CATSRTRTGAFSGTDTQYF
CDR3 DNA: TGTGCCACCAGCAGAACGCGGACAGGGGCCTTCAGCGGCACAGATACGCAGTATTTT

CDR3 length: 13
clone size: -
D gene: -
V gene: TRBV5-4
J gene: TRBJ2-3
CDR3 protein: CASSRRLADTQYF
CDR3 DNA: TGTGCCAGCAGCCGTAGACTAGCAGATACGCAGTATTTT

CDR3 length: 16
clone size: -
D gene: TRBD2
V gene: TRBV5-1
J gene: TRBJ2-1
CDR3 protein: CASSLTRLAHYNEQFF
CDR3 DNA: TGCGCCAGCAGCTTGACTCGACTAGCGCACTACAATGAGCAGTTCTTC

CDR3 length: 13
clone size: -
D gene: -
V gene: TRBV6-5
J gene: TRBJ2-1
CDR3 protein: CASSLSSYNEQFF
CDR3 DNA: TGTGCCAGCAGTCTGAGCTCCTACAATGAGCAGTTCTTC

CDR3 length: 16
clone size: -
D gene: TRBD1
V gene: TRBV6-5
J gene: TRBJ2-5
CDR3 protein: CASSSHPGTGKETQYF
CDR3 DNA: TGTGCCAGCAGTTCGCACCCCGGGACAGGGAAAGAGACCCAGTACTTC

CDR3 length: 15
clone size: -
D gene: -
V gene: TRBV6-5
J gene: TRBJ1-3
CDR3 protein: CASSLAQGPGNTIYF
CDR3 DNA: TGTGCCAGCAGTTTGGCCCAGGGCCCTGGAAACACCATATATTTT

CDR3 length: 13
clone size: -
D gene: -
V gene: TRBV9
J gene: TRBJ1-1
CDR3 protein: CASSVGGGSGAFF
CDR3 DNA: TGTGCCAGCAGCGTAGGCGGGGGCTCGGGAGCTTTCTTT

CDR3 length: 15
clone size: -
D gene: TRBD1
V gene: TRBV4-1
J gene: TRBJ2-1
CDR3 protein: CASSQDLDTGDEQFF
CDR3 DNA: TGCGCCAGCAGCCAAGATTTGGACACAGGGGATGAGCAGTTCTTC

CDR3 length: 15
clone size: -
D gene: TRBD1
V gene: TRBV28
J gene: TRBJ2-4
CDR3 protein: CASSSTGVAKNIQYF
CDR3 DNA: TGTGCCAGCAGTTCGACAGGGGTAGCCAAAAACATTCAGTACTTC

CDR3 length: 14
clone size: few
D gene: -
V gene: TRBV7-8
J gene: TRBJ1-5
CDR3 protein: CASSLAGENQPQHF
CDR3 DNA: TGTGCCAGCAGCTTAGCTGGGGAGAATCAGCCCCAGCATTTT

CDR3 length: 11
clone size: -
D gene: -
V gene: TRBV11-2
J gene: TRBJ2-7
CDR3 protein: CASSTWGEQYF
CDR3 DNA: TGTGCCAGCAGCACCTGGGGCGAGCAGTACTTC

CDR3 length: 15
clone size: -
D gene: TRBD1
V gene: TRBV11-3
J gene: TRBJ2-7
CDR3 protein: CASSLSGTGTYEQYF
CDR3 DNA: TGTGCCAGCAGCTTGTCCGGGACAGGGACCTACGAGCAGTACTTC

CDR3 length: 15
clone size: -
D gene: TRBD1
V gene: TRBV6-6
J gene: TRBJ2-3
CDR3 protein: CASKTGTGVRDTQYF
CDR3 DNA: TGTGCCAGCAAGACCGGGACAGGGGTTAGAGATACGCAGTATTTT

CDR3 length: 14
clone size: -
D gene: -
V gene: TRBV5-1
J gene: TRBJ2-2
CDR3 protein: CASSLSGGTGELFF
CDR3 DNA: TGCGCCAGCAGCTTGTCAGGGGGGACCGGGGAGCTGTTTTTT

CDR3 length: 15
clone size: once
D gene: -
V gene: TRBV7-9
J gene: TRBJ2-7
CDR3 protein: CASSNPLKTVYEQYF
CDR3 DNA: TGTGCCAGCAGCAACCCCCTCAAGACAGTCTACGAGCAGTACTTC

CDR3 length: 14
clone size: -
D gene: -
V gene: TRBV5-1
J gene: TRBJ2-5
CDR3 protein: CASSSLSPQETQYF
CDR3 DNA: TGCGCCAGCAGCTCGCTTAGCCCACAAGAGACCCAGTACTTC

CDR3 length: 15
clone size: -
D gene: -
V gene: TRBV19
J gene: TRBJ1-5
CDR3 protein: CASSTRTAGNQPQHF
CDR3 DNA: TGTGCCAGTAGTACCAGAACGGCGGGGAACCAGCCCCAGCATTTT

CDR3 length: 15
clone size: -
D gene: -
V gene: TRBV19
J gene: TRBJ1-5
CDR3 protein: CASSITGGSNQPQHF
CDR3 DNA: TGTGCCAGTAGTATTACAGGTGGTAGCAATCAGCCCCAGCATTTT